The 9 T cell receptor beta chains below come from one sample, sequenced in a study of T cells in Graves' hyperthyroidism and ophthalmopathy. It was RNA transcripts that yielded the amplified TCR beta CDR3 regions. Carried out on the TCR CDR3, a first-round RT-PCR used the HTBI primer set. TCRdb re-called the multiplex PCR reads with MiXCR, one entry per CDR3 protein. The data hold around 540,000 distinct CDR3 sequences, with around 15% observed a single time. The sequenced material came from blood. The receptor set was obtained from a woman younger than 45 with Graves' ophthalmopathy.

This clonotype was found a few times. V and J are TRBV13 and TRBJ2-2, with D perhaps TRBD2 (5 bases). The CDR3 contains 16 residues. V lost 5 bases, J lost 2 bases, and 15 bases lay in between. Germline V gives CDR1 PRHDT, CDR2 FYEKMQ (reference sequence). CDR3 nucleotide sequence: TGTGCCAGCAGCATTCCACCGGGAACAAACACCGGGGAGCTGTTTTTT. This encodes CASSIPPGTNTGELFF. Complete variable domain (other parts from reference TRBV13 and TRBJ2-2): AAGVIQSPRHLIKEKRETATLKCYPIPRHDTVYWYQQGPGQDPQFLISFYEKMQSDKGSIPDRFSAQQFSDYHSELNMSSLELGDSALYFCASSIPPGTNTGELFFGEGSRLTVL.

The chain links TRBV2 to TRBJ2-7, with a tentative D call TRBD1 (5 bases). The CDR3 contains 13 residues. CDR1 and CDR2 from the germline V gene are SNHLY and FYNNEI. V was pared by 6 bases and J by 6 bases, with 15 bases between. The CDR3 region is CASSDKWGPEQYF. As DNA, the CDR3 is TGTGCCAGCAGCGATAAGTGGGGCCCCGAGCAGTACTTC. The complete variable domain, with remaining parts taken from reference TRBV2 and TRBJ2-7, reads EPEVTQTPSHQVTQMGQEVILRCVPISNHLYFYWYRQILGQKVEFLVSFYNNEISEKSEIFDDQFSVERPDGSNFTLKIRSTKLEDSAMYFCASSDKWGPEQYFGPGTRLTVT.

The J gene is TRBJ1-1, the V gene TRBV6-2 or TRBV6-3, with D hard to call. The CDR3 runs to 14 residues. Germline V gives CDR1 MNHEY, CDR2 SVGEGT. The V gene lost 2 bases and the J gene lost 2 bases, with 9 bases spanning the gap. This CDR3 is CASSYGVHNTEAFF. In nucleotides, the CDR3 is TGTGCCAGCAGTTACGGGGTTCATAACACTGAAGCTTTCTTT.

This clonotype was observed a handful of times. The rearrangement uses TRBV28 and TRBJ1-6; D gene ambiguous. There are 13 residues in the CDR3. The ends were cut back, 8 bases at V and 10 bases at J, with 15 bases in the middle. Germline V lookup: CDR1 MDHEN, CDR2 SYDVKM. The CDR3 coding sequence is TGTGCCAGCGAAGGAGGGCCCGTCTCACCCCTCCACTTT. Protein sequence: CASEGGPVSPLHF.

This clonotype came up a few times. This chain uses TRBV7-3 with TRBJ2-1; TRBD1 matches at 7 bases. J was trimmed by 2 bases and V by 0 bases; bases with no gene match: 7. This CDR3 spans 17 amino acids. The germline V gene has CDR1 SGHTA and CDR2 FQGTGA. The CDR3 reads CASSLTVLRGTYNEQFF. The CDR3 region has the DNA TGTGCCAGCAGCTTAACCGTGCTCAGGGGGACCTACAATGAGCAGTTCTTC.

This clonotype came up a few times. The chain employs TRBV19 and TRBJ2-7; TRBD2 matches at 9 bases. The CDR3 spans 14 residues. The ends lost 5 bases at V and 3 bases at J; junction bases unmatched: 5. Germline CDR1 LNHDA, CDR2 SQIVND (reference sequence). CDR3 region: CASSVAGEDYEQYF. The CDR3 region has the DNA TGTGCCAGTAGTGTAGCGGGAGAGGACTACGAGCAGTACTTC.

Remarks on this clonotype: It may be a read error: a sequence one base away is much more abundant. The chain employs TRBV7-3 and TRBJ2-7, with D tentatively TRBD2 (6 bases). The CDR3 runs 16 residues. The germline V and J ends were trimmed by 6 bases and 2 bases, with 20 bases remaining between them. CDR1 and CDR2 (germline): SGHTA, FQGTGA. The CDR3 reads CASSFSRDFQPYEQYF. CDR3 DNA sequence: TGTGCCAGCAGTTTCAGCCGGGACTTCCAACCCTACGAGCAGTACTTC.

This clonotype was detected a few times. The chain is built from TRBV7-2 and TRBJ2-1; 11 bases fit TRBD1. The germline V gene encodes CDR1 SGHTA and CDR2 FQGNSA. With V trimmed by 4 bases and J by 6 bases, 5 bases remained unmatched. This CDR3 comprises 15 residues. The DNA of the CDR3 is TGTGCCAGCAGCTCCCCCGGGACAGGGGGCAATGAGCAGTTCTTC. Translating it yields CASSSPGTGGNEQFF.

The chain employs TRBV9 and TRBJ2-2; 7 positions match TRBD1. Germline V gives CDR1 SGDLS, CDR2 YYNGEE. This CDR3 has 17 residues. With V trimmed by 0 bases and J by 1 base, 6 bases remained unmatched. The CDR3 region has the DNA TGTGCCAGCAGCGTAGCTCGGGACAGTGGGAACACCGGGGAGCTGTTTTTT. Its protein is CASSVARDSGNTGELFF.